These 5 T cell receptor beta chains originate from one sample sequenced in a study of T cell changes during pregnancy in multiple sclerosis. Sequenced by immunoSEQ multiplex PCR; TCRdb stores in-frame clones only, minus some. The data show tens of thousands of clones, about 91% seen once. The input for sequencing was CD4+ T cells from peripheral blood mononuclear cells, taken in the second trimester of pregnancy. All receptors derive from a female donor in good health, enrolled as a control in a pregnancy study.

This clone is a singleton in its sample. This chain links TRBV30 with TRBJ1-4, with a possible D match to TRBD1 (5 bases). Looked up from germline, CDR1 is GTSNPN and CDR2 is SVGIG (reference sequence). With 7 bases removed from V and 8 bases from J, the gap between germline ends came to 23 bases. The CDR3 has 15 residues. The CDR3 protein is CASTPPSGRDEKLFF. The CDR3 DNA reads TGTGCCTCCACCCCCCCTTCGGGGAGGGACGAAAAACTGTTTTTT.

V is TRBV7-2 and J is TRBJ1-2, with a tentative D call TRBD1 (5 bases). V was clipped by 2 bases and J by 4 bases, with 8 bases between them. From germline, CDR1 is SGHTA and CDR2 FQGNSA. The CDR3 contains 13 residues. CDR3: CASSLRGTYGYTF. The CDR3 region has the DNA TGTGCCAGCAGCTTACGGGGGACCTATGGCTACACCTTC.

This clone was seen only once. The V and J genes are TRBV19 and TRBJ2-7; TRBD1 aligns across 9 bases. Germline V gene lookup returns CDR1 LNHDA and CDR2 SQIVND (reference sequence). V lost 2 bases and J lost 4; bases outside the gene matches: 6. The CDR3 consists of 15 residues. The CDR3 nucleotides are TGTGCCAGTAGTATAACAGGGGGCAGTTGGTACGAGCAGTACTTC. The encoded protein is CASSITGGSWYEQYF.

The rearrangement uses TRBV7-2 and TRBJ2-7; TRBD1 aligns across 7 bases. Germline trimming cut 7 bases from V and 0 bases from J; bases unmatched to any gene: 9. Germline V lookup: CDR1 SGHTA, CDR2 FQGNSA. The CDR3 has 15 amino acids. The CDR3 coding sequence is TGTGCCAGCACCCTCACGACAGGGAACTCCTACGAGCAGTACTTC. Protein sequence: CASTLTTGNSYEQYF.

The rearrangement joins TRBV30 to TRBJ1-4; possible D gene TRBD1, 6 bases. The CDR3 contains 16 residues. Trimming removed 5 bases at V and 4 bases at J, with 20 bases between. Germline CDR1 and CDR2: GTSNPN and SVGIG (reference sequence). The DNA for the CDR3 is TGTGCCTGGGGAAAAACGGACAGATTAATTAATGAAAAACTGTTTTTT. This sequence encodes CAWGKTDRLINEKLFF.